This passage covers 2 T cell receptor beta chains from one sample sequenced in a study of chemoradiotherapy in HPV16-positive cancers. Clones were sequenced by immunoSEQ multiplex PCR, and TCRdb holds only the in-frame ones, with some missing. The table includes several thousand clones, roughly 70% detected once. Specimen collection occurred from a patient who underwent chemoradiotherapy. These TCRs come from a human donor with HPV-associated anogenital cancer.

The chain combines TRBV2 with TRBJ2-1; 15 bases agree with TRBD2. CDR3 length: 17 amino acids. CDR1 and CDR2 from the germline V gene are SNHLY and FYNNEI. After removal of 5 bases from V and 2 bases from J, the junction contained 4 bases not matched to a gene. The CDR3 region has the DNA TGTGCCAGCAGTAGGACTAGCGGGAGGGGCGCCTACAATGAGCAGTTCTTC. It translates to CASSRTSGRGAYNEQFF. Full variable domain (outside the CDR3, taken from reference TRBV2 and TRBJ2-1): EPEVTQTPSHQVTQMGQEVILRCVPISNHLYFYWYRQILGQKVEFLVSFYNNEISEKSEIFDDQFSVERPDGSNFTLKIRSTKLEDSAMYFCASSRTSGRGAYNEQFFGPGTRLTVL.

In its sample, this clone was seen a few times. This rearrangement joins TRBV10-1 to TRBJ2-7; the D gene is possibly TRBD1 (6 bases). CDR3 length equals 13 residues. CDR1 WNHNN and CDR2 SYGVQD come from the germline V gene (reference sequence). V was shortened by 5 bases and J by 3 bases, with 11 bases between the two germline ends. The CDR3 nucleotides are TGCGCCAGCAGTACTGGACAGTTCTACGAGCAGTACTTC. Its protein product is CASSTGQFYEQYF.